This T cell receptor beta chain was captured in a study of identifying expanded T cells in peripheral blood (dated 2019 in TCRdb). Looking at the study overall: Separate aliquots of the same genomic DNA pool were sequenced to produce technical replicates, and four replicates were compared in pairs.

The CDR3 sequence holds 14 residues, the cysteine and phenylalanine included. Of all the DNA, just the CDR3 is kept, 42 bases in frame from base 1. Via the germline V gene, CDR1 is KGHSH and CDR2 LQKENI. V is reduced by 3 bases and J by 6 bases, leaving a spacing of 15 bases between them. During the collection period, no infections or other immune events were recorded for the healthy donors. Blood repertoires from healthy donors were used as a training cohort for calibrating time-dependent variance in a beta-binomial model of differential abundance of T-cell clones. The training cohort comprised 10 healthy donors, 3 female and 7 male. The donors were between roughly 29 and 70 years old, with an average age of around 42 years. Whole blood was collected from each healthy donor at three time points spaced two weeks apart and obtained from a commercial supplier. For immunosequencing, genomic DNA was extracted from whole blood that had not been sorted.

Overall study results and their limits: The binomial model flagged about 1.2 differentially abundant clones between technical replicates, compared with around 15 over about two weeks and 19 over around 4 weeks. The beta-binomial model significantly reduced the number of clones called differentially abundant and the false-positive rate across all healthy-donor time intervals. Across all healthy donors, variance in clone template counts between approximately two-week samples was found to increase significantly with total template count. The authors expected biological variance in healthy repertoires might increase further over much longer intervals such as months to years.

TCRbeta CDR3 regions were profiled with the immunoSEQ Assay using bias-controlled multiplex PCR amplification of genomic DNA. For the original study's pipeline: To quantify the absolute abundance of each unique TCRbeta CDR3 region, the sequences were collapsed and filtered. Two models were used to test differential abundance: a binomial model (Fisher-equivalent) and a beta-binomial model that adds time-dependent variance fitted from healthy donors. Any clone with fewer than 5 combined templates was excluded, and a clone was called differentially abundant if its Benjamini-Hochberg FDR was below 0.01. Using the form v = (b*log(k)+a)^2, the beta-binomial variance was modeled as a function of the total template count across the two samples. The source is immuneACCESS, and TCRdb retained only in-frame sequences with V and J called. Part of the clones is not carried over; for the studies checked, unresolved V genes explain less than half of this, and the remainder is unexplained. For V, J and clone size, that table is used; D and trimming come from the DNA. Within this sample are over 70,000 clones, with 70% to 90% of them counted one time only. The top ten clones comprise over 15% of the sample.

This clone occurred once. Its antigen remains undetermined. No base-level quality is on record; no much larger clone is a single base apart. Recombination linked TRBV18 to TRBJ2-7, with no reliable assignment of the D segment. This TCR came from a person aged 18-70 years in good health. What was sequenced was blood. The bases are TGTGCCAGCTCACCGGAATACGGCGCGGTCGAGCAGTACTTC. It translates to CASSPEYGAVEQYF.